A single sample is the source of the 11 T cell receptor beta chains below, sequenced in a study of blood T cell repertoires in COVID-19. Clones were read by immunoSEQ multiplex PCR, and TCRdb kept only the in-frame ones, dropping some. The sample shows 200,000 to 250,000 clones, 86% of them seen only once. Sequencing input: PBMCs or T cells enriched from blood (not recorded which). These receptors all stem from a man aged 40-49 years who had recovered from COVID-19.

This chain joins TRBV6-2 or TRBV6-3 and TRBJ1-1, with D possibly matching TRBD1 (6 bases). The CDR3 runs to 12 residues. CDR1 is MNHEY and CDR2 is SVGEGT in the germline V gene. With 5 bases removed from V and 8 bases from J, the gap between germline ends came to 12 bases. Here the CDR3 DNA reads TGTGCCAGCAGTCGAGACAGGAAAGAAGCTTTCTTT. It yields the protein CASSRDRKEAFF.

The chain has TRBV2 and TRBJ2-7, with TRBD1 as a possible D gene (5 bases). The CDR3 totals 13 residues. Trimming took 2 bases from V and 4 from J, leaving 9 bases between them. Per the germline V gene, CDR1 is SNHLY and CDR2 is FYNNEI. The CDR3 sequence: CASSETRQYEQYF. In DNA form, the CDR3 reads TGTGCCAGCAGTGAAACCCGACAGTACGAGCAGTACTTC.

This clone was seen just once. The chain couples TRBV3-1 (or the pseudogene TRBV3-2) to TRBJ2-7; perhaps TRBD2 as D (5 bases). V was trimmed by 4 bases and J by 2 bases, leaving 15 bases between them. Germline CDR1 LGHDT, CDR2 YNNKEL (reference sequence). This CDR3 has 15 amino acids. CDR3 nucleotides: TGTGCCAGCAGCCCGAGGGTCACTAAGACCTACGAGCAGTACTTC. Amino acid sequence: CASSPRVTKTYEQYF.

This chain uses TRBV7-9 with TRBJ2-7, with 8 positions matching TRBD1. The germline V gene encodes CDR1 SEHNR and CDR2 FQNEAQ (reference sequence). The CDR3 consists of 14 residues. V dropped 4 bases and J dropped 6; count of bases not matched to a gene: 8. This CDR3 is CASSSQGALGEQYF. DNA for the CDR3: TGTGCCAGCAGCTCCCAGGGGGCATTGGGCGAGCAGTACTTC.

The chain joins TRBV7-2 to TRBJ1-1, with D perhaps matching TRBD1 (5 bases). There are 15 residues in the CDR3. Germline V lookup: CDR1 SGHTA, CDR2 FQGNSA. V dropped 2 bases and J dropped 1 base, with 11 bases sitting between them. CDR3 in DNA: TGTGCCAGCAGCTTAAGTGGGGCGCGGAACACTGAAGCTTTCTTT. Translation gives CASSLSGARNTEAFF.

This chain joins TRBV10-3 and TRBJ2-5; 8 bases map to TRBD2. J gave up 7 bases and V 4 bases, and 14 bases lay outside the gene matches. Germline assignment: CDR1 ENHRY and CDR2 SYGVKD. This CDR3 contains 16 residues. The CDR3 region is CAISGFEAGGSGTQYF. The CDR3 DNA follows: TGTGCCATCAGTGGTTTCGAGGCGGGGGGATCTGGGACCCAGTACTTC.

This chain connects TRBV7-9 to TRBJ1-5, with TRBD1 as a possible D gene (5 bases). V was clipped by 5 bases and J by 3 bases, with 11 bases between them. The CDR3 has 14 amino acids. Germline assignment: CDR1 SEHNR and CDR2 FQNEAQ (reference sequence). The CDR3 reads CASSVAGDNQPQHF. CDR3 bases: TGTGCCAGCAGCGTCGCGGGGGACAATCAGCCCCAGCATTTT.

The chain couples TRBV15 to TRBJ1-3; TRBD1 matches 7 bases. The ends lost 0 bases at V and 2 bases at J; junction bases unmatched: 1. Per the germline V gene, CDR1 is LNHNV and CDR2 is YYDKDF (reference sequence). The CDR3 is made up of 15 amino acids. CDR3 loop: CATSRDTGAGNTIYF. CDR3 coding DNA: TGTGCCACCAGCAGAGACACAGGGGCTGGAAACACCATATATTTT.

The V call is TRBV6-5, the J call TRBJ1-2, with 7 bases lining up with TRBD1. Germline assignment: CDR1 MNHEY and CDR2 SVGAGI. The CDR3 is made up of 15 amino acids. After removal of 4 bases from V and 4 bases from J, the junction contained 9 bases not matched to a gene. CDR3 region: CASSLQGPLAYGYTF. Here the CDR3 DNA reads TGTGCCAGCAGTTTACAGGGGCCCCTAGCCTATGGCTACACCTTC.

The chain employs TRBV3-1 (or the pseudogene TRBV3-2) and TRBJ1-6; D ambiguous. Trimming shortened V by 0 bases and J by 7 bases, and 13 bases separated the two germline ends. This CDR3 spans 16 amino acids. Germline V gene data show CDR1 as LGHDT and CDR2 as YNNKEL (reference sequence). This CDR3 is CASSQDPPGLNSPLHF. The CDR3 DNA sequence: TGTGCCAGCAGCCAAGATCCGCCGGGTTTGAATTCACCCCTCCACTTT.

This chain joins TRBV4-2 and TRBJ2-5; 7 bases are a match to TRBD2. The ends lost 0 bases at V and 4 bases at J; junction bases unmatched: 5. The CDR3 sequence is 15 residues long. In germline, CDR1 is LGHNA, CDR2 YNFKEQ. This CDR3 reads CASSQEREGVETQYF. Here the CDR3 DNA reads TGTGCCAGCAGCCAAGAAAGGGAGGGTGTAGAGACCCAGTACTTC.